The 9 T cell receptor beta chains reported below all come from one sample, sequenced in a study of shared clonotypes between healthy human individuals. Some clones are missing from TCRdb's copy, which holds only in-frame ones; the method was immunoSEQ multiplex PCR. The sample records under 2.5 million clones, 92% being singletons. The sample consisted of naive CD4+ T cells from PBMCs. Indicated subset: CD45RA+ positively selected. Every receptor here comes from a man younger than 30 in good health. Some clones in this sample may be carry-over from other donors' samples.

The V and J genes are TRBV7-2 and TRBJ1-4; possibly TRBD1 for D (6 bases). CDR1 and CDR2 (germline): SGHTA, FQGNSA. V lost 5 bases and J lost 2, with 6 bases in between. The CDR3 totals 13 residues. The CDR3 bases are TGTGCCAGCAGCGACAGGACTAATGAAAAACTGTTTTTT. Its translation: CASSDRTNEKLFF.

V usage is TRBV5-1 and J usage is TRBJ2-1; D call uncertain. V dropped 4 bases and J dropped 0 bases, with 11 bases sitting between them. Germline lookup yields CDR1 SGHRS and CDR2 YFSETQ. This CDR3 contains 15 residues. CDR3 residues: CASSTDGSSYNEQFF. The DNA of the CDR3 is TGCGCCAGCAGCACGGACGGTAGCTCCTACAATGAGCAGTTCTTC.

In the case of this clone: The same CDR3 is also encoded by other DNA sequences in this sample. V is TRBV28 and J is TRBJ1-3; 9 bases fit TRBD1. CDR3 size: 14 residues. Germline assignment: CDR1 MDHEN and CDR2 SYDVKM. V was clipped by 5 bases and J by 4 bases; unmatched bases: 3. CDR3 DNA: TGTGCCAGCAGTAGCACAGGGGGCGGAAACACCATATATTTT. Residues: CASSSTGGGNTIYF.

The V call is TRBV11-3, the J call TRBJ2-1; TRBD1 matches at 8 bases. CDR1 is SGHNT and CDR2 is YENEEA in the germline V gene. The length of the CDR3 is 15 residues. V was pared by 1 base and J by 9 bases, with 8 bases of the junction left unmatched. CDR3 sequence: CASSLGTGTQGEQFF. The CDR3 coding sequence is TGTGCCAGCAGCTTAGGGACAGGGACACAAGGTGAGCAGTTCTTC.

The chain combines TRBV18 with TRBJ2-2, with 7 bases that match TRBD2. This CDR3 is built from 14 residues. In germline, CDR1 is KGHSH, CDR2 LQKENI. The trim removed 3 bases at V and 6 bases at J, leaving 4 bases unmatched. The CDR3 DNA reads as TGTGCCAGCTCACCCCTACGGGGGGCCGGGGAGCTGTTTTTT. Translating gives CASSPLRGAGELFF.

The chain is built from TRBV11-2 and TRBJ2-1; 8 bases line up with TRBD2. The V gene end was trimmed by 5 bases and the J gene end by 4 bases; junction bases not matched to a gene: 4. The CDR3 is 14 amino acids. Germline-derived CDR1 and CDR2 are SGHAT and FQNNGV. CDR3 residues: CASSTGLVYNEQFF. The CDR3 coding sequence is TGTGCCAGCAGCACGGGACTAGTGTACAATGAGCAGTTCTTC.

This clone was counted a few times. The gene calls are TRBV2 and TRBJ1-5; no clear D gene. This CDR3 has 14 residues. The germline gives CDR1 SNHLY, CDR2 FYNNEI. V dropped 1 base and J dropped 2 bases, with 6 bases sitting between them. The CDR3 nucleotides read TGTGCCAGCAGTGAAGGGACCGGCAATCAGCCCCAGCATTTT. This gives the protein CASSEGTGNQPQHF. Full variable domain (remainder filled in from reference TRBV2 and TRBJ1-5): EPEVTQTPSHQVTQMGQEVILRCVPISNHLYFYWYRQILGQKVEFLVSFYNNEISEKSEIFDDQFSVERPDGSNFTLKIRSTKLEDSAMYFCASSEGTGNQPQHFGDGTRLSIL.

This clone showed up just once. The chain couples TRBV5-3 to TRBJ2-5, with TRBD2 matching over 8 bases. TRBV5-3 counts as an open reading frame of uncertain function. The V and J ends lost 4 bases and 2 bases, in that order; junction bases with no gene match: 4. The CDR3 has 14 residues. The CDR3 region is CARSVPSGQETQYF. The CDR3 nucleotides read TGTGCCAGAAGCGTGCCTAGCGGGCAAGAGACCCAGTACTTC.

V is TRBV7-3 and J is TRBJ1-1, with TRBD1 matching over 12 bases. CDR1 is SGHTA and CDR2 is FQGTGA in the germline V gene. Trimming at V came to 2 bases and at J to 11 bases, leaving 12 bases not matched to a gene. This CDR3 has 16 amino acids. CDR3 region: CASSLVRPGTGGNAFF. In nucleotides, the CDR3 is TGTGCCAGCAGCTTAGTTCGACCGGGGACAGGGGGCAACGCTTTCTTT.